This T cell receptor (beta chain) was profiled in a study of T cell changes during pregnancy in multiple sclerosis. TCRdb keeps only in-frame clones here, not all; method: immunoSEQ multiplex PCR. The top ten hold 0.4% to 0.5% of the sample, which has under 70,000 clones, about 90% seen once. The CDR3 covers 13 residues. CDR1 and CDR2 from the germline V gene are SGHTA and FQGNSA. With V trimmed by 6 bases and J by 4 bases, 6 bases remained unmatched. This sequence originates from a female donor in good health, enrolled as a control in a pregnancy study. Sequenced here: CD4+ T cells from peripheral blood mononuclear cells, sampled after pregnancy. The chain combines TRBV7-2 with TRBJ2-7, with 7 bases fitting TRBD1. The CDR3 DNA reads as TGTGCCAGCAGACGTGGGACAGAATACGAGCAGTACTTC. Amino acids: CASRRGTEYEQYF.